This TCR beta chain was identified in a study of shared clonotypes between healthy human individuals. Overall study findings and caveats: Clonotypes that were shared across a few donors made up about 5.1% of naive CD4 clonotypes. Sampling used blood alone; tissue repertoires probably differ.

Sequencing was at deep level. The authors' processing: ImmunoSEQ supplied junction-only sequences lacking quality scores, so filtering was different. Clones were sequenced by immunoSEQ multiplex PCR, and TCRdb holds only the in-frame ones, with some missing. The V and J calls and the clone size are those of that table, but D and trimming were determined from the DNA. The sample yields 2 million to 2.5 million clones, 85% to 95% seen once. V shed 5 bases and J shed 5 bases, with 14 bases lying between them. Germline loops: CDR1 SNHLY, CDR2 FYNNEI. The CDR3 is 14 residues long. Worth noting for this clone: Its matching antigen is unknown.

This sequence was found in a man aged 18 to 29 in good health. Some clones in this sample may be carry-over from other donors' samples. Sequencing was performed on naive CD4+ T cells from PBMCs. Subset of the sample: CD45RA+ positively selected. V usage is TRBV2 and J usage is TRBJ2-3; tentatively, D is TRBD2 (6 bases). As DNA, the CDR3 is TGTGCCAGCAGTCCTGGGACTGCCGGAGATACGCAGTATTTT. It encodes CASSPGTAGDTQYF.